This TCR beta chain was sequenced for a study of cytomegalovirus exposure and HLA in healthy donors. The overall study: One earlier analysis, a look at approximately 190 million T cells, found some 120 million unique TCR beta sequences. Points from the study as a whole: The majority of CMV-associated TCR beta chains were reported as apparently HLA-restricted in a later analysis.

About this clone: Its target is unknown. The junction differs from germline at one of its ends, possibly a read error. Other DNA variants within this sample encode the same CDR3.

PCR used 60 Vbeta primers and 13 Jbeta primers. Per the original data handling: Tens of millions of unique TCR beta chains, roughly 10 million shared, were counted in a later analysis. Sequencing was performed with immunoSEQ multiplex PCR; in TCRdb, only in-frame clones are kept and a portion is missing. For V, J and clone size, that table is used; D and trimming come from the DNA. This sample has 77,000 or so clones; roughly 80% occur once, and the top ten carry around 7%. The CDR3 totals 13 residues. Looked up from germline, CDR1 is SGHDT and CDR2 is YYEEEE. The sample taken for sequencing was PBMCs. The clonotype originates from a woman aged 40 to 50 in good health and CMV-seronegative. The chain uses TRBV5-6 and TRBJ1-1; perhaps TRBD1 as D (5 bases). CDR3 residues: CASSLVGVPEAFF. CDR3 sequence (DNA): TGCGCCAGCAGCTTGGTAGGGGTGCCTGAAGCTTTCTTT.